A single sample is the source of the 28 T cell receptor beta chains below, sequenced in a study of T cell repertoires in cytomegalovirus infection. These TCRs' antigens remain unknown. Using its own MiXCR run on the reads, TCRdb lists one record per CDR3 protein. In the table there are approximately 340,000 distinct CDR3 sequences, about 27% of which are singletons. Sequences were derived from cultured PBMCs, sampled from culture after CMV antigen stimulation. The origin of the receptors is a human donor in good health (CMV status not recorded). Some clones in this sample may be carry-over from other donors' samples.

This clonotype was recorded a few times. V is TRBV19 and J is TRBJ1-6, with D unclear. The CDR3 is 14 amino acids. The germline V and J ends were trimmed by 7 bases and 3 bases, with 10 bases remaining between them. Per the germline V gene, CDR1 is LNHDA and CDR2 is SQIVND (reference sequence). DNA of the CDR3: TGTGCCAGTACGGTCGACGGCTATAATTCACCCCTCCACTTT. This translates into CASTVDGYNSPLHF.

In nucleotides, the CDR3 is TGTGCCAGCAGTTACTCGAGAGCAGGGGGCCTTACTGAAGCTTTCTTT. As protein: CASSYSRAGGLTEAFF. The V call is TRBV6-8, the J call TRBJ1-1, with 8 bases matching TRBD1. Looked up from germline, CDR1 is MNHGY and CDR2 is SAAAGT. The CDR3 has 16 amino acids. The J segment lost 5 bases and the V segment lost 0 bases, leaving 8 bases of the junction unmatched.

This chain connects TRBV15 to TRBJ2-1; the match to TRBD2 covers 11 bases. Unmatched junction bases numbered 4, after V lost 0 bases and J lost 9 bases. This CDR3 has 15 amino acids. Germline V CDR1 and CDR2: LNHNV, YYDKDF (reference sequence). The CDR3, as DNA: TGTGCCACCAGCAGAGATGTTACTAGCGGGAGTGAGCAGTTCTTC. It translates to CATSRDVTSGSEQFF.

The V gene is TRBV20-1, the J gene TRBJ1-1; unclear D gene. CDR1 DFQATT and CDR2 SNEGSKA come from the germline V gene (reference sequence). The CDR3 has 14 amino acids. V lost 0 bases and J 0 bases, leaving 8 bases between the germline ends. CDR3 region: CSARDGFLNTEAFF. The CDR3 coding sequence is TGCAGTGCTAGAGACGGGTTTCTGAACACTGAAGCTTTCTTT.

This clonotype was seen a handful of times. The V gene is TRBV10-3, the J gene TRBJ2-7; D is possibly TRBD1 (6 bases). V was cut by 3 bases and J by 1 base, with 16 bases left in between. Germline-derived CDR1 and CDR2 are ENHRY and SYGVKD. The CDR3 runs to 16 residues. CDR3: CAISEGRETGSYEQYF. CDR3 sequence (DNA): TGTGCCATCAGTGAAGGTCGGGAAACAGGGTCCTACGAGCAGTACTTC.

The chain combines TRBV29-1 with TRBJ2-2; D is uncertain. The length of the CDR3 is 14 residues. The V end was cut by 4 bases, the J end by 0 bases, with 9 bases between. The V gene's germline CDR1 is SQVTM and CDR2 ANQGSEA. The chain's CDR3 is CSVGGTTNTGELFF. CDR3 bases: TGCAGCGTTGGTGGTACTACGAACACCGGGGAGCTGTTTTTT.

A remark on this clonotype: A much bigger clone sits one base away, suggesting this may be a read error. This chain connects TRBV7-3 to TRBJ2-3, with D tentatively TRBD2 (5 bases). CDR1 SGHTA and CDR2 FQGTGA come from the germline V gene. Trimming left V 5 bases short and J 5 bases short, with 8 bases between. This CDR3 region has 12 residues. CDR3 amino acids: CASSHGLDTQYF. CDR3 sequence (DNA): TGTGCCAGCAGCCACGGACTAGATACGCAGTATTTT.

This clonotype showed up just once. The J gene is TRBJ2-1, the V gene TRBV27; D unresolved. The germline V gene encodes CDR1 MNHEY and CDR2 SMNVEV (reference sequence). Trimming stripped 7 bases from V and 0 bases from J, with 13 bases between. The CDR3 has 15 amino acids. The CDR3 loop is CASTPELSSYNEQFF. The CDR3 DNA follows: TGTGCCAGCACTCCAGAGTTGAGCTCCTACAATGAGCAGTTCTTC.

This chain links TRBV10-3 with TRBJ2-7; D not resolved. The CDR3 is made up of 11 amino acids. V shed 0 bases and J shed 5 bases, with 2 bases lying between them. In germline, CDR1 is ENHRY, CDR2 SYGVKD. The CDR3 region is CAISESHEQYF. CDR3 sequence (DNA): TGTGCCATCAGTGAGTCCCACGAGCAGTACTTC.

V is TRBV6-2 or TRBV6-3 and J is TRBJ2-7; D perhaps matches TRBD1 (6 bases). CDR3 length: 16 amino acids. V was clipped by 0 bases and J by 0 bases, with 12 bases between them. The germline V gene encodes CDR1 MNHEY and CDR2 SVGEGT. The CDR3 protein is CASSYSRDTSSYEQYF. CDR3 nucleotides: TGTGCCAGCAGTTACTCGAGGGACACGAGCTCCTACGAGCAGTACTTC.

This chain's CDR3 is CASSLIRDRHYGYTF. DNA of the CDR3: TGTGCCAGCAGCTTGATAAGGGACAGGCACTATGGCTACACCTTC. V is TRBV5-4 and J is TRBJ1-2, with 8 bases identical to TRBD1. Per germline, CDR1 SGHNT and CDR2 YYREEE (reference sequence). The CDR3 totals 15 residues. V was clipped by 1 base and J by 3 bases; unmatched bases: 5.

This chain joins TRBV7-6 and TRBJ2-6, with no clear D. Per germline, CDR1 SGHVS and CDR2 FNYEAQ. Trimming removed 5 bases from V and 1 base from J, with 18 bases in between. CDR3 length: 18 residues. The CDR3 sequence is CASSPVGVRRSGANVLTF. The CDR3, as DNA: TGTGCCAGCAGCCCTGTTGGGGTTAGGAGATCTGGGGCCAACGTCCTGACTTTC.

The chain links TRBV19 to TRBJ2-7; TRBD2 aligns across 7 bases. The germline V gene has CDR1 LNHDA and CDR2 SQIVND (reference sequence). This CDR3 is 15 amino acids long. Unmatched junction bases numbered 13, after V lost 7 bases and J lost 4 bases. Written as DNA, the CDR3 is TGTGCCAGTACCCAAGGGGCGGGAGCCCTATACGAGCAGTACTTC. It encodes CASTQGAGALYEQYF.

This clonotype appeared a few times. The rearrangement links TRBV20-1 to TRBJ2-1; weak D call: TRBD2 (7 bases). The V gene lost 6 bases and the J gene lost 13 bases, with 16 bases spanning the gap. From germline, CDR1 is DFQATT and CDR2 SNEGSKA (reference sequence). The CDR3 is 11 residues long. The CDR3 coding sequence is TGCAGTGCCGCGAGGGAGGGGGAACAGTTCTTC. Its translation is CSAAREGEQFF.

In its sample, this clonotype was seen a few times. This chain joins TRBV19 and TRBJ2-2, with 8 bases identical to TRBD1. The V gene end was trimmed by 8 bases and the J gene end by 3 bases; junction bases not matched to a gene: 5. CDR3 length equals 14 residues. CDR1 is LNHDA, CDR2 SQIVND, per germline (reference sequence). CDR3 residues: CASSRGLDTGELFF. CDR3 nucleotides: TGTGCCAGTTCCAGGGGGCTAGACACCGGGGAGCTGTTTTTT.

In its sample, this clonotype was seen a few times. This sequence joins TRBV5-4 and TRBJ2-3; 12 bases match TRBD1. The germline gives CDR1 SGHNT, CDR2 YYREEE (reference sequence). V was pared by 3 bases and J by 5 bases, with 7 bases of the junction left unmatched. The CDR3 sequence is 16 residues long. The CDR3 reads CASSSRDRGHEDTQYF. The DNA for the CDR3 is TGTGCCAGCAGCTCCCGGGACAGGGGGCATGAAGATACGCAGTATTTT.

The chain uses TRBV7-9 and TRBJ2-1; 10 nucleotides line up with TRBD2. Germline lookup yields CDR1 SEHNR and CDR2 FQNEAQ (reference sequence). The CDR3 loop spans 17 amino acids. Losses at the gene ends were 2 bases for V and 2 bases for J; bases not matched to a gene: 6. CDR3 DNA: TGTGCCAGCAGCTTACTAGCGGGAGAGGGGCCCTACAATGAGCAGTTCTTC. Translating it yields CASSLLAGEGPYNEQFF.

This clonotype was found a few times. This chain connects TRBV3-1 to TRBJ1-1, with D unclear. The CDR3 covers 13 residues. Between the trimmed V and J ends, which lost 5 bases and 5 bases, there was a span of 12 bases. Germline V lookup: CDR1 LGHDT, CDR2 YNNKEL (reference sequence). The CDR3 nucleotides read TGTGCCAGCAGCGAATCAGGAGGGACTGAAGCTTTCTTT. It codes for CASSESGGTEAFF.

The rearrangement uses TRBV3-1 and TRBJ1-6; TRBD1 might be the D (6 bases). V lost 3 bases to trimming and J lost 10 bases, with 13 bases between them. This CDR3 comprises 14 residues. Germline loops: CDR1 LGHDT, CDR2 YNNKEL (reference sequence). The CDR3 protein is CASSQVSQGSPLHF. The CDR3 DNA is TGTGCCAGCAGCCAGGTCTCGCAGGGGTCACCCCTCCACTTT.

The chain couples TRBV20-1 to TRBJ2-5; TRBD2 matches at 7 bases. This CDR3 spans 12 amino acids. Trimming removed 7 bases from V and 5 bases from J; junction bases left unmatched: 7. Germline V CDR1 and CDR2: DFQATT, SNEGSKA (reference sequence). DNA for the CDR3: TGCAGTGACCTCGTCGGGGGGGAGACCCAGTACTTC. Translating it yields CSDLVGGETQYF.

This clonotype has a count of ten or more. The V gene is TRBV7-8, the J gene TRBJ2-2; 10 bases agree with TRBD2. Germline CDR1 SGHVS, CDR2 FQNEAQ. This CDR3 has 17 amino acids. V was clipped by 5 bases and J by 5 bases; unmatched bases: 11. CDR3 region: CASSRLAGVLRTGELFF. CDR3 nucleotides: TGTGCCAGCAGCAGGCTAGCGGGGGTCCTGAGGACCGGGGAGCTGTTTTTT.

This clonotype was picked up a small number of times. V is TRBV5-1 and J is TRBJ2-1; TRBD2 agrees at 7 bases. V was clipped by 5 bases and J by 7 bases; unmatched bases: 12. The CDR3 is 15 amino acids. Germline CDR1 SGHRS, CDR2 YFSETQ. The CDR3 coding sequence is TGCGCCAGCAGTCCGTGGGGGGGTTTGGGAAATGAGCAGTTCTTC. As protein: CASSPWGGLGNEQFF.

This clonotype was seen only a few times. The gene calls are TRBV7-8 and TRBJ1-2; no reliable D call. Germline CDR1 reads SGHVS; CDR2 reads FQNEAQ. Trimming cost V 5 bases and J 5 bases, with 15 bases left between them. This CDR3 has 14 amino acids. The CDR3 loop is CASSAGVVSYGYTF. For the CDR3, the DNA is TGTGCCAGCAGCGCCGGTGTGGTCTCTTATGGCTACACCTTC. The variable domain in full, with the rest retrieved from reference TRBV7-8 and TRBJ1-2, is GAGVSQSPRYKVAKRGQDVALRCDPISGHVSLFWYQQALGQGPEFLTYFQNEAQLDKSGLPSDRFFAERPEGSVSTLKIQRTQQEDSAVYLCASSAGVVSYGYTFGSGTRLTVV.

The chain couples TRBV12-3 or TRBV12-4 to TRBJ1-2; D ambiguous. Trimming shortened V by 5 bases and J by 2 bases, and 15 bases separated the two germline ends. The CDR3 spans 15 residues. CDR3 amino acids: CASSPALAPNYGYTF. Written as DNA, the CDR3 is TGTGCCAGCAGTCCCGCACTAGCTCCCAACTATGGCTACACCTTC.

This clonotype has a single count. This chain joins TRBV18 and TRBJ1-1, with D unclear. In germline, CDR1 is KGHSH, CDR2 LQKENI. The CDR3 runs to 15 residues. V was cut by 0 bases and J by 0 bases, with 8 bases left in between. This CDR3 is CASSPPRGMNTEAFF. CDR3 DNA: TGTGCCAGCTCACCACCACGTGGAATGAACACTGAAGCTTTCTTT.

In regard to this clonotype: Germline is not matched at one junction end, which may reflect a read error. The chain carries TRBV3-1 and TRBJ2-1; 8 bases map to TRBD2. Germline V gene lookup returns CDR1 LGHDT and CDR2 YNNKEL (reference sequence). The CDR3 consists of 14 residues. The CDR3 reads CASRPGTRDKEQFF. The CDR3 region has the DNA TGTGCCAGCAGACCTGGGACTAGAGACAAGGAGCAGTTCTTC.

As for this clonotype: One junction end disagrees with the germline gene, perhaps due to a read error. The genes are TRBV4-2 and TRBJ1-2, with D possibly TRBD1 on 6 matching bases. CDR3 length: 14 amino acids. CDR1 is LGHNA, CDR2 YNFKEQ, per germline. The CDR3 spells CASGASDSNYGFTF. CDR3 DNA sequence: TGTGCCAGTGGTGCCTCGGACAGCAACTATGGCTTCACCTTC.

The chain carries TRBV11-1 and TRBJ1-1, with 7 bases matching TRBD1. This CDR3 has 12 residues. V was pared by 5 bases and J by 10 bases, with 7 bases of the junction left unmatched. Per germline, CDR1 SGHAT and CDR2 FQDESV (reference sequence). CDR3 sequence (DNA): TGTGCCAGCAGCCAAATGGGACAGACAGCTTTCTTT. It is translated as CASSQMGQTAFF.